The next 4 T cell receptor beta chains were all read from a single sample in a study of human T cells and chemical hapten exposure. Each CDR3 protein gets one entry after TCRdb re-called the RACE reads with MiXCR. The data contain more than 150,000 distinct CDR3 sequences, around 30% of them singletons. Specified time point: pre-sensitization, week 0. Documented treatment: therapeutic diphenylcyclopropenone sensitization with weekly scalp DPC. The material was whole blood, obtained in connection with sensitization to the hapten diphenylcyclopropenone (DPC). These receptors came from a woman aged 25 to 39 with alopecia areata. Some clones in this sample may be carry-over from other donors' samples.

The genes are TRBV6-5 and TRBJ2-6, with 10 positions matching TRBD1. The germline V gene encodes CDR1 MNHEY and CDR2 SVGAGI. This CDR3 spans 17 amino acids. V was clipped by 6 bases and J by 2 bases; unmatched bases: 7. CDR3 amino acids: CASSIKGTGAGANVLTF. The CDR3 nucleotides read TGTGCCAGCAGCATAAAGGGGACAGGGGCTGGGGCCAACGTCCTGACTTTC.

The chain couples TRBV20-1 to TRBJ2-1, with D hard to call. The CDR3 runs 12 residues. Germline V gives CDR1 DFQATT, CDR2 SNEGSKA (reference sequence). Trimming pared 6 bases from V and 3 bases from J, leaving 9 bases between. The CDR3 nucleotides read TGCAGTGCCCGGGCCGGCTACAATGAGCAGTTCTTC. Translating gives CSARAGYNEQFF.

The chain is built from TRBV5-1 and TRBJ2-7; 8 positions match TRBD1. V shed 2 bases, J shed 2 bases, and the junction held 3 bases outside the gene matches. In germline, CDR1 is SGHRS, CDR2 YFSETQ. CDR3 length: 14 residues. The CDR3, as DNA: TGCGCCAGCAGCTTACAGGGGGGTACCTACGAGCAGTACTTC. This gives the protein CASSLQGGTYEQYF.

This clonotype was counted a few times. This CDR3 reads CASSTLGGANEQYF. CDR3 nucleotide sequence: TGCGCCAGCAGCACATTAGGAGGGGCAAACGAGCAGTACTTC. V and J are TRBV5-1 and TRBJ2-7; a possible D gene is TRBD2 (6 bases). Germline assignment: CDR1 SGHRS and CDR2 YFSETQ. The V gene lost 4 bases and the J gene lost 5 bases, with 16 bases spanning the gap. The CDR3 runs to 14 residues.